Shown below are 17 T cell receptor beta chains from a single sample sequenced in a study of control samples from healthy donors and cancer patients. Some clones are missing from TCRdb's copy, which holds only in-frame ones; the method was immunoSEQ multiplex PCR. This sample carries some 140,000 clones, about nine tenths of them seen once, and the ten largest clones take approximately 7.5%. Sequences were obtained from PBMCs. Receptors were obtained from a man in his fifties or sixties with head and neck cancer.

The chain combines TRBV12-3 or TRBV12-4 with TRBJ2-7; TRBD1 agrees at 10 bases. The CDR3 is made up of 13 amino acids. The J segment lost 7 bases and the V segment lost 1 base, leaving 1 base of the junction unmatched. CDR3 sequence: CASSLGTGGEQYF. Written as DNA, the CDR3 is TGTGCCAGCAGTTTAGGGACAGGGGGGGAGCAGTACTTC.

The chain joins TRBV5-4 to TRBJ2-1; 12 bases fit TRBD2. Germline-derived CDR1 and CDR2 are SGHNT and YYREEE (reference sequence). This CDR3 region has 15 residues. The V and J ends lost 2 bases and 6 bases, in that order; junction bases with no gene match: 3. For the CDR3, the DNA is TGTGCCAGCAGCTTCCCTAGCGGGGGGGGCAATGAGCAGTTCTTC. Its protein product is CASSFPSGGGNEQFF.

This chain uses TRBV2 with TRBJ2-2; a possible D gene is TRBD2 (6 bases). This CDR3 is 15 amino acids long. CDR1 SNHLY and CDR2 FYNNEI come from the germline V gene. Trimming shortened V by 5 bases and J by 5 bases, and 15 bases separated the two germline ends. CDR3 amino acids: CASSIRGGVTGELFF. Here the CDR3 DNA reads TGTGCCAGCAGTATCCGTGGAGGGGTAACCGGGGAGCTGTTTTTT.

This sequence joins TRBV7-2 and TRBJ1-1, with a tentative D call TRBD1 (6 bases). Germline loops: CDR1 SGHTA, CDR2 FQGNSA. The CDR3 covers 14 residues. Trimming left V 5 bases short and J 4 bases short, with 14 bases between. This CDR3 reads CASSLRQEATEAFF. The CDR3 DNA sequence: TGTGCCAGCAGCCTTCGACAGGAGGCCACTGAAGCTTTCTTT. Combining the CDR3 with reference TRBV7-2 and TRBJ1-1 gives the whole variable domain GAGVSQSPSNKVTEKGKDVELRCDPISGHTALYWYRQSLGQGLEFLIYFQGNSAPDKSGLPSDRFSAERTGGSVSTLTIQRTQQEDSAVYLCASSLRQEATEAFFGQGTRLTVV.

J is TRBJ1-1 and V is TRBV28; 7 bases are a match to TRBD1. The CDR3 length is 15 residues. CDR1 and CDR2 (germline): MDHEN, SYDVKM. V dropped 5 bases and J dropped 5; count of bases not matched to a gene: 11. The CDR3 sequence is CASSPQGKEATEAFF. The CDR3 DNA follows: TGTGCCAGCAGTCCACAGGGGAAAGAGGCTACTGAAGCTTTCTTT.

The CDR3 DNA reads as TGTGCCAGCAGCCCTTTGTATTCACCCCTCCACTTT. This encodes CASSPLYSPLHF. The V and J genes are TRBV2 and TRBJ1-6; D is unclear. CDR3 length equals 12 residues. The V gene's germline CDR1 is SNHLY and CDR2 FYNNEI. Trimming removed 6 bases at V and 8 bases at J, with 8 bases between.

The chain couples TRBV5-1 to TRBJ2-5; possibly TRBD1 for D (6 bases). CDR3 length: 14 amino acids. Trimming pared 4 bases from V and 5 bases from J, leaving 15 bases between. The V gene's germline CDR1 is SGHRS and CDR2 YFSETQ. This CDR3 is CASSHRGGDETQYF. CDR3 sequence (DNA): TGCGCCAGCAGCCATCGAGGGGGAGACGAGACCCAGTACTTC.

This chain links TRBV5-6 with TRBJ1-3, with D possibly matching TRBD1 (6 bases). V was cut by 3 bases and J by 4 bases, with 11 bases left in between. Germline values: CDR1 SGHDT, CDR2 YYEEEE. This CDR3 has 14 residues. The DNA for the CDR3 is TGTGCCAGCAGCTCGGGGGCGGGCGGAAACACCATATATTTT. Protein sequence: CASSSGAGGNTIYF. The full variable domain, rest sourced from reference TRBV5-6 and TRBJ1-3, is DAGVTQSPTHLIKTRGQQVTLRCSPKSGHDTVSWYQQALGQGPQFIFQYYEEEERQRGNFPDRFSGHQFPNYSSELNVNALLLGDSALYLCASSSGAGGNTIYFGEGSWLTVV.

The rearrangement joins TRBV20-1 to TRBJ2-4; the match to TRBD2 covers 11 bases. Germline V gene lookup returns CDR1 DFQATT and CDR2 SNEGSKA (reference sequence). This CDR3 is 11 amino acids long. The CDR3 nucleotides read TGCAGAGGACTAGCGGGAAACATTCAGTACTTC. This codes for CRGLAGNIQYF.

V gene TRBV5-6 combines with J gene TRBJ2-2; no clear D gene. This CDR3 spans 14 amino acids. Germline CDR1 and CDR2: SGHDT and YYEEEE. The V gene lost 4 bases and the J gene lost 4 bases, with 11 bases spanning the gap. CDR3 sequence: CASSLDNPTGELFF. DNA of the CDR3: TGTGCCAGCAGCCTAGACAACCCCACCGGGGAGCTGTTTTTT.

The chain carries TRBV19 and TRBJ2-5; D gene unclear. CDR3 length equals 13 residues. V lost 3 bases, J lost 0 bases, and 5 bases lay in between. CDR1 and CDR2 (germline): LNHDA, SQIVND (reference sequence). CDR3 DNA: TGTGCCAGTAGTATCCGGGACCAAGAGACCCAGTACTTC. Translated, it gives CASSIRDQETQYF.

The chain carries TRBV28 and TRBJ2-7; TRBD2 matches at 9 bases. After removal of 6 bases from V and 4 bases from J, the junction contained 13 bases not matched to a gene. This CDR3 is 16 amino acids long. Germline V lookup: CDR1 MDHEN, CDR2 SYDVKM. The CDR3 protein is CASSREGAGGPYEQYF. Written as DNA, the CDR3 is TGTGCCAGCAGCCGAGAGGGTGCGGGAGGGCCATACGAGCAGTACTTC.

This chain joins TRBV19 and TRBJ1-2, with 8 nucleotides matching TRBD1. The V gene's germline CDR1 is LNHDA and CDR2 SQIVND (reference sequence). The CDR3 covers 15 residues. Trimming at V came to 10 bases and at J to 1 base, leaving 11 bases not matched to a gene. CDR3 region: CATTPSTGVNYGYTF. The CDR3 DNA is TGTGCCACAACCCCTTCGACAGGGGTTAACTATGGCTACACCTTC.

The chain joins TRBV6-2 or TRBV6-3 to TRBJ2-7, with D maybe TRBD1 (6 bases). This CDR3 is 14 amino acids long. In germline, CDR1 is MNHEY, CDR2 SVGEGT. V lost 6 bases to trimming and J lost 5 bases, with 17 bases between them. The chain's CDR3 is CASSPLRDIHEQYF. The CDR3 DNA sequence: TGTGCCAGCAGCCCCTTACGGGACATCCACGAGCAGTACTTC.

CDR3 amino acids: CAGGPSNQPQHF. The DNA of the CDR3 is TGTGCCGGAGGACCGAGCAATCAGCCCCAGCATTTT. The chain couples TRBV6-5 to TRBJ1-5; D not resolved. The V end lost 11 bases, the J end lost 1 base, and 9 bases lay between the germline ends. Germline lookup yields CDR1 MNHEY and CDR2 SVGAGI. There are 12 residues in the CDR3.

CDR3: CASSFSGINSPLHF. The CDR3 coding sequence is TGTGCCAGCAGCTTCAGCGGGATTAATTCACCCCTCCACTTT. The chain recombines TRBV5-6 with TRBJ1-6; D not resolved. V was pared by 2 bases and J by 6 bases, with 9 bases between. Germline assignment: CDR1 SGHDT and CDR2 YYEEEE. CDR3 length: 14 amino acids. Full variable domain (outside the CDR3, taken from reference TRBV5-6 and TRBJ1-6): DAGVTQSPTHLIKTRGQQVTLRCSPKSGHDTVSWYQQALGQGPQFIFQYYEEEERQRGNFPDRFSGHQFPNYSSELNVNALLLGDSALYLCASSFSGINSPLHFGNGTRLTVT.

The chain recombines TRBV11-1 with TRBJ2-3; D remains ambiguous. Germline V gives CDR1 SGHAT, CDR2 FQDESV (reference sequence). Trimming shortened V by 6 bases and J by 8 bases, and 15 bases separated the two germline ends. The CDR3 totals 13 residues. The CDR3 bases are TGTGCCAGCAGGGCCTTGACCATCCCTACGCAGTATTTT. It specifies CASRALTIPTQYF.